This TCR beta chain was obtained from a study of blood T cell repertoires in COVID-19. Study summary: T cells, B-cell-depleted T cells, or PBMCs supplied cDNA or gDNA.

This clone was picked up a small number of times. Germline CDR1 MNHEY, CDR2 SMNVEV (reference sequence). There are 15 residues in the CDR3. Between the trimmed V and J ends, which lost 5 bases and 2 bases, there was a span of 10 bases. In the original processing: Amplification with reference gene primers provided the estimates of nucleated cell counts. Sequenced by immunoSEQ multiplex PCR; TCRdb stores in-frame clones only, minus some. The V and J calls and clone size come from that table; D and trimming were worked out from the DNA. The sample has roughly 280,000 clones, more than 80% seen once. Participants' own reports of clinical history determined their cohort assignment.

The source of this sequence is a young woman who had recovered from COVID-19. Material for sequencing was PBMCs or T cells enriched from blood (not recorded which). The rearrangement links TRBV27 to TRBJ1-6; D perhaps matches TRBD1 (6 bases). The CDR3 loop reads CASSRGTTYNSPLHF. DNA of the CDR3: TGTGCCAGCAGTAGAGGGACAACCTATAATTCACCCCTCCACTTT.